The 10 T cell receptor beta chains reported below all come from one sample, sequenced in a study of tissue T cells after allogeneic stem cell transplantation. Generated by immunoSEQ multiplex PCR, the TCRdb table keeps only in-frame clones and is missing some. The sample has roughly 4,700 clones; roughly 32% are singletons. The time point here: mouse harvest day 14 after allogeneic transplant. Each mouse received 10^7 T-cell-depleted marrow cells plus 10^6 splenic CD5+ T cells by tail vein. Input material: skin. These receptors all come from a female BALB/c mouse given C57BL/6 T cells with graft-versus-host disease after an allogeneic hematopoietic cell transplant.

Regarding this clone: Genes here carry mouse names. The CDR3 goes on 1 residue after the read ends, and that part is filled in from the germline J gene. The chain links TRBV26 to TRBJ2-7; D gene uncertain. Trimming cost V 2 bases and J 4 bases, with 9 bases left between them. Germline V gene sequence: CDR1 KGHPV, CDR2 FQNQEV (reference sequence). The CDR3 covers 13 residues. CDR3 residues: CASSLGRTYEQYF. The DNA read from the CDR3 is TGTGCCAGCAGTCTGGGGCGCACATATGAACAGTAC. The variable domain in full, with the rest retrieved from reference TRBV26 and TRBJ2-7, is NSKVIQTPRYLVKGQGQKAKMRCIPEKGHPVVFWYQQNKNNEFKFLINFQNQEVLQQIDMTEKRFSAECPSNSPCSLEIQSSEAGDSALYLCASSLGRTYEQYFGPGTRLTVL.

Within the sample, this clone is medium-sized (0.01 to 0.1%). The gene names given are mouse names. Read coverage stops 1 residue before the CDR3 terminus; the germline J gene supplies the remainder. V gene TRBV16 combines with J gene TRBJ2-3, with D possibly called TRBD1 or TRBD2 (6 bases each). The CDR3 has 15 residues. Trimming shortened V by 4 bases and J by 0 bases, and 11 bases separated the two germline ends. Per germline, CDR1 SGHSA and CDR2 FRNQAP. The sequenced part of the CDR3 DNA is TGTGCAAGCAGCTCCCCGGGGGCTAGTGCAGAAACGCTGTAT. Its translation: CASSSPGASAETLY. The entire CDR3 protein is CASSSPGASAETLYF.

This clone was counted a few times. Genes here carry mouse names. The sequence runs out 1 residue before the end of the CDR3; the remainder is reconstructed from the germline J gene. Different DNA sequences within this sample yield the same CDR3. The chain carries TRBV2 and TRBJ2-2, with D hard to call. The germline V gene encodes CDR1 LGHNA and CDR2 YSYQKL. The CDR3 is 15 residues long. V dropped 0 bases and J dropped 0 bases, with 5 bases sitting between them. The CDR3 here is CASSQDSANTGQLYF. The sequenced part of the CDR3 DNA is TGTGCCAGCAGCCAAGACAGTGCAAACACCGGGCAGCTCTAC.

This clone appeared a few times. Mouse gene names and germline throughout. The missing CDR3 end, 1 residue past where the read stops, is filled in from the germline J gene. The chain carries TRBV13-3 and TRBJ1-6, with D hard to call. TRBJ1-6 is recorded as an ORF, its role being uncertain. Trimming shortened V by 4 bases and J by 4 bases, and 9 bases separated the two germline ends. Germline V CDR1 and CDR2: NNHDY, SYVADS. The length of the CDR3 is 14 residues. CDR3 sequence reads: CASSRASYNSPLYF. CDR3 DNA, as far as it was read: TGTGCCAGCAGTAGGGCCAGTTATAATTCGCCCCTCTAC.

In its sample, this clone is medium-sized. Each gene name is a mouse one. The read gets to within 1 residue of the CDR3 end, and the germline J gene fills in the rest. This chain uses TRBV29 with TRBJ2-7; the D gene could be TRBD1 or TRBD2 (5 bases each). In germline, CDR1 is MSHET, CDR2 SYDVDS. Trimming pared 5 bases from V and 1 base from J, leaving 9 bases between. This CDR3 comprises 13 residues. CDR3 sequence: CASSQGPSYEQYF. CDR3 DNA, as far as it was read: TGTGCTAGCAGTCAGGGACCGTCCTATGAACAGTAC.

There are a few counts of this clone. Mouse gene names apply. The read terminates 1 residue before the CDR3 end, so the remaining end is supplied by the germline J gene. J is TRBJ2-2 and V is TRBV13-3; TRBD2 matches at 9 bases. Trimming cost V 1 base and J 3 bases; bases outside gene matches: 1. The CDR3 covers 15 residues. The germline CDR1 and CDR2 sequences are NNHDY and SYVADS. The CDR3 DNA, read in part, is TGTGCCAGCAGTGATTGGGGGGGCGACACCGGGCAGCTCTAC. This gives the protein CASSDWGGDTGQLY. The CDR3 in full is CASSDWGGDTGQLYF.

Note on this clone: Germline and genes: mouse. The CDR3 spells CSSRSTGGNTLYF. CDR3 bases read: TGCTCCAGCAGGTCGACAGGTGGAAATACGCTCTAT. This rearrangement joins TRBV23 to TRBJ1-3; the table assigns TRBD1, which was not confirmed against the DNA. The CDR3 end is not reached by the read, which stops 1 residue before it; the germline J gene fills it in. The CDR3 is 13 residues long. The V gene's germline CDR1 is KGHTA and CDR2 FQNQQP.

Worth noting for this clone: Gene names follow the mouse nomenclature. The DNA ends 1 residue before the CDR3 does, and the rest of the CDR3 is filled in from the germline J gene. The rearrangement joins TRBV12-2 to TRBJ2-4; tentatively, D is TRBD2 (6 bases). The germline gives CDR1 SGHLS, CDR2 HYDKME. This CDR3 has 13 residues. The ends were cut back, 5 bases at V and 1 base at J, with 9 bases in the middle. CDR3 amino acids: CASCWGGQNTLYF. The CDR3 bases that were read are TGTGCCAGCTGCTGGGGAGGTCAAAACACCTTGTAC.

This clone showed up just a few times. Gene names are the mouse ones. The sequence runs out 1 residue before the end of the CDR3; the remainder is reconstructed from the germline J gene. The V call is TRBV15, the J call TRBJ2-7, with 10 nucleotides matching TRBD1. J was trimmed by 2 bases and V by 6 bases; bases with no gene match: 4. This CDR3 contains 14 residues. The germline gives CDR1 SGHND, CDR2 FRSKSL. The CDR3 loop is CASSRTGGAYEQYF. CDR3 bases read: TGTGCCAGCAGCCGGACAGGGGGGGCCTATGAACAGTAC.

A note on this clone: All gene names here are mouse names. The read is 1 residue too short to cover the CDR3 end, so that end is filled in from the germline J gene. V usage is TRBV26 and J usage is TRBJ2-2, with unresolved D. Germline CDR1 reads KGHPV; CDR2 reads FQNQEV (reference sequence). The CDR3 covers 15 residues. V dropped 0 bases and J dropped 1 base, with 6 bases sitting between them. CDR3 sequence: CASSLSFKNTGQLYF. The CDR3 DNA, read in part, is TGTGCCAGCAGTCTGTCGTTCAAAAACACCGGGCAGCTCTAC.